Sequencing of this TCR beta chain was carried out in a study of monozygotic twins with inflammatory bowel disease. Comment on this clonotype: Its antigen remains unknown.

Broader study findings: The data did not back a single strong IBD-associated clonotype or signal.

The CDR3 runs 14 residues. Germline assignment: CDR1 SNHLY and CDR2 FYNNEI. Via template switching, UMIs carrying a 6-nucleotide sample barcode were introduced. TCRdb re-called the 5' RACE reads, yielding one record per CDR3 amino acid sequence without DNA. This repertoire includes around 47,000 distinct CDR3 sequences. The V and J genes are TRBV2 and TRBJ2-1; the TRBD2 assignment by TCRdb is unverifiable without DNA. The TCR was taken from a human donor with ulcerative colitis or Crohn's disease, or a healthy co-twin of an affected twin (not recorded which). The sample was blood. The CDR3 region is CASSGPGGPSEQFF.